In this sample, the clone carrying this T cell receptor (beta chain) turned up many times. Its antigen is unknown. This record comes from a study of response to subunit inactivated influenza vaccine. TCRdb called the RT-PCR reads again in MiXCR, with one record for every CDR3 protein. Of about 170,000 distinct CDR3 sequences in the sample, approximately 11% were seen once. Findings and caveats of the study: Researchers suggested that each seasonal influenza vaccination recruits few new T cells.

The sequence was obtained from a man between 50 and 70 years old who received an inactivated influenza vaccine. This specimen consisted of CD8+ T cells sorted from PBMCs, obtained around 25 months after vaccination.

The CDR3 loop is CASKGYQETQYF. The CDR3 DNA is TGTGCCAGCAAGGGCTACCAAGAGACCCAGTACTTC. The rearrangement uses TRBV12-3 or TRBV12-4 and TRBJ2-5; no clear D gene. This CDR3 contains 12 residues. Trimming shortened V by 7 bases and J by 0 bases, and 6 bases separated the two germline ends.